This entry lists 21 T cell receptor delta chains sequenced from one sample in a study of gamma-delta T cells after stem cell transplantation. TCRdb re-analyzed the RT-PCR reads via CATT. The data show over a thousand delta-chain clones, around 8% seen once. The source material was gamma-delta T cells. The receptors stem from a human donor. It is not recorded whose cells these are; they may come from a transplant donor.

This clone turned up a few times. Translating this DNA gives a protein that differs at residue 9 from the TCRdb one, which belongs to a much larger clone; a read error is likely, and the protein shown is this translation. The CDR3 region is CALGELVPGWGIGTDKLIF. CDR3 in DNA: TGTGCTCTTGGGGAATTGGTCCCGGGCTGGGGGATAGGAACCGATAAACTCATCTTT. The gene calls are TRDV1 and TRDJ1; 10 positions match TRDD3. The V and J ends lost 2 bases and 2 bases, in that order; junction bases with no gene match: 14. There are 19 residues in the CDR3. Germline-derived CDR1 and CDR2 are TSWWSYY and QGS.

Points on this clone: TCRdb has a much larger clone's protein, which differs at residues 4 and 11 from the translation of this DNA, likely because of a read error; what is shown is the protein translated from the DNA. The chain joins TRDV2 to TRDJ1; 8 nucleotides match TRDD3. Germline loops: CDR1 GEAIGNYY, CDR2 EKD. The CDR3 spans 16 residues. The V gene end was trimmed by 5 bases and the J gene end by 3 bases; junction bases not matched to a gene: 13. For the CDR3, the DNA is TGTGCCTGTGGTTTACTGGGGGCTCAGTACGCCGATAAACTCATCTTT. Translating it yields CACGLLGAQYADKLIF.

In its sample, this clone is medium-sized. J is TRDJ1 and V is TRDV2; possibly TRDD3 for D (5 bases). The V and J ends lost 1 base and 3 bases respectively, with 11 bases between them. From germline, CDR1 is GEAIGNYY and CDR2 EKD. CDR3 length equals 14 residues. CDR3 sequence (DNA): TGTGCCTGTGACACGGTGGGATCCTCCGATAAACTCATCTTT. Its protein is CACDTVGSSDKLIF.

This clone is labeled medium-sized (0.01 to 0.1%). Additional DNA sequences in this sample encode the identical CDR3. This chain joins TRDV2 and TRDJ1; tentatively, D is TRDD3 (5 bases). V was clipped by 0 bases and J by 3 bases, with 22 bases between them. The CDR3 has 18 residues. CDR1 is GEAIGNYY and CDR2 is EKD in the germline V gene. CDR3 in amino acids: CACDTVGGRPTRPDKLIF. In DNA, the CDR3 is TGTGCCTGTGACACCGTAGGGGGCCGCCCCACCCGGCCCGATAAACTCATCTTT.

The table lists this clone with a few counts. TCRdb's protein, taken from a much larger clone, differs from this DNA's translation at residue 11, likely owing to a read error; the protein displayed comes from the DNA. The chain combines TRDV1 with TRDJ1, with 9 nucleotides matching TRDD3. CDR1 and CDR2 from the germline V gene are TSWWSYY and QGS. The CDR3 consists of 22 residues. CDR3 sequence: CALGESPISYCWGIRGTDKLIF. Here the CDR3 DNA reads TGTGCTCTTGGGGAAAGCCCCATATCTTATTGCTGGGGGATCAGGGGCACCGACAAACTCATCTTT.

This clone is large (0.1 to 1%) by share. Other nucleotide sequences in the sample specify the same CDR3. V and J are TRDV2 and TRDJ1; maybe TRDD3 (6 bases). Germline lookup yields CDR1 GEAIGNYY and CDR2 EKD. This CDR3 spans 15 amino acids. V was pared by 3 bases and J by 1 base, with 14 bases between. CDR3 nucleotide sequence: TGTGCCTGTGACGCCCTACTGGGTTCCACCGATAAACTCATCTTT. Its protein is CACDALLGSTDKLIF.

By sample fraction, this clone is large (0.1 to 1%). Other DNA variants within this sample encode the same CDR3. The genes are TRDV2 and TRDJ3; 9 bases line up with TRDD3. The CDR3 has 21 residues. The J segment lost 0 bases and the V segment lost 0 bases, leaving 11 bases of the junction unmatched. CDR1 is GEAIGNYY, CDR2 EKD, per germline. Here the CDR3 DNA reads TGTGCCTGTGACACCGGCTGGGGTGGGGGATATAGCTCCTGGGACACCCGACAGATGTTTTTC. Amino acids: CACDTGWGGGYSSWDTRQMFF.

In its sample, this clone ranks as large. The sample holds other DNA sequences that translate to the same CDR3. The chain uses TRDV2 and TRDJ1; TRDD3 agrees at 10 bases. CDR3 length: 18 residues. J gave up 1 base and V 1 base, and 11 bases lay outside the gene matches. The germline gives CDR1 GEAIGNYY, CDR2 EKD. CDR3 loop: CACDTVLGGYGSTDKLIF. CDR3 sequence (DNA): TGTGCCTGTGACACTGTACTCGGGGGATACGGGTCCACCGATAAACTCATCTTT.

A remark on this clone: A single base separates this from a much larger clone, so it may be a read error. V is TRDV2 and J is TRDJ1, with TRDD3 matching over 8 bases. The V and J ends lost 3 bases and 0 bases, in that order; junction bases with no gene match: 11. CDR1 is GEAIGNYY, CDR2 EKD, per germline. The CDR3 length is 17 residues. The CDR3 is CACDAALGVPYTDKLIF. CDR3 coding DNA: TGTGCCTGTGACGCCGCACTGGGGGTCCCGTACACCGATAAACTCATCTTT.

This clone was seen more than once but under ten times. This may be a read error: a much more frequent sequence differs by one nucleotide. The chain links TRDV2 to TRDJ1, with TRDD3 matching 7 bases. Germline CDR1 reads GEAIGNYY; CDR2 reads EKD. The CDR3 spans 19 residues. CDR3 sequence reads: CACGTVPPTGDKRLDKLIF. CDR3 coding DNA: TGTGCCTGTGGCACCGTGCCTCCGACTGGGGATAAGCGGTTGGATAAACTCATCTTT.

Turning to this clone: At one end, the junction sequence differs from germline, possibly due to a read error. The same CDR3 is also encoded by other DNA sequences in this sample. V and J are TRDV2 and TRDJ1, with a possible D match to TRDD3 (5 bases). Germline V gives CDR1 GEAIGNYY, CDR2 EKD. This CDR3 contains 11 residues. The CDR3: CSATTTDTLIF. DNA for the CDR3: TGTTCTGCTACCACCACCGATACACTCATCTTT.

With regard to this clone: Just one base apart from a much larger clone, this may be a read error. The rearrangement links TRDV2 to TRDJ1, with 10 bases fitting TRDD3. The CDR3 is 15 residues long. The germline CDR1 and CDR2 sequences are GEAIGNYY and EKD. The CDR3 sequence is CACDTWGIPTDKPIF. CDR3 nucleotides: TGTGCCTGTGACACGTGGGGGATACCCACCGATAAACCCATCTTT.

This clone ranks as large. The CDR3 region is CACDGLGDLYTDKLIF. The CDR3 nucleotides are TGTGCCTGTGACGGGCTGGGGGACCTCTACACCGATAAACTCATCTTT. The chain employs TRDV2 and TRDJ1, with 8 positions matching TRDD3. J was trimmed by 0 bases and V by 3 bases; bases with no gene match: 8. This CDR3 is 16 amino acids long. Germline V gene data show CDR1 as GEAIGNYY and CDR2 as EKD.

Worth noting for this clone: A far larger clone is one nucleotide away, so this likely arose from a read error. The genes are TRDV2 and TRDJ1, with 11 nucleotides matching TRDD3. Germline loops: CDR1 GEAIGNYY, CDR2 EKD. V shed 0 bases and J 3 bases; nucleotides not matched to a gene: 17. The CDR3 length is 20 residues. CDR3 bases: TGTGCCTGTGACACCGTTCCGGTGGGGGATACGCATCTGTACGCCGATAAACTCATCTTT. Amino acids: CACDTVPVGDTHLYADKLIF.

This clone is large in the sample. The chain couples TRDV2 to TRDJ1; no definite D call. Germline assignment: CDR1 GEAIGNYY and CDR2 EKD. V lost 2 bases and J 0 bases, leaving 21 bases between the germline ends. The CDR3 covers 18 residues. DNA for the CDR3: TGTGCCTGTGACAGCGTACTGACCCCAAGTGAGTACACCGATAAACTCATCTTT. Protein product: CACDSVLTPSEYTDKLIF.

This clone was observed a few times. A much larger clone differs from this one at a single base, so this may be a read error. The chain combines TRDV2 with TRDJ1; no clear D. Looked up from germline, CDR1 is GEAIGNYY and CDR2 is EKD. CDR3 length: 15 amino acids. DNA for the CDR3: TGTGCCTGTATTCTTGTACCCGGCGAGGACGATAAACCCATCTTT. Encoded protein: CACILVPGEDDKPIF.

By sample share, this clone is medium-sized. The same CDR3 arises from other DNA sequences in this sample as well. V and J are TRDV2 and TRDJ1; D gene ambiguous. Germline assignment: CDR1 GEAIGNYY and CDR2 EKD. This CDR3 is 15 amino acids long. Deletions cut 0 bases from V and 0 bases from J, with 10 bases between. The CDR3 reads CACDTVSPNTDKLIF. CDR3 sequence (DNA): TGTGCCTGTGACACCGTATCCCCCAACACCGATAAACTCATCTTT.

On this clone: A read error may be the cause here, since a much bigger clone is one base away. Other DNA variants within this sample encode the same CDR3. The chain has TRDV2 and TRDJ1, with D possibly being TRDD3 (5 bases). The CDR3 runs to 21 residues. Germline values: CDR1 GEAIGNYY, CDR2 EKD. The germline V and J ends were trimmed by 0 bases and 5 bases, with 33 bases remaining between them. CDR3 in amino acids: CACDTIDLRGSTGGSRDKLIF. CDR3 bases: TGTGCCTGTGACACCATCGATCTCCGGGGCTCCACTGGTGGGAGTCGGGATAAACTCATCTTT.

Points on this clone: Given a far larger clone just one base away, this is likely a sequencing read error. V and J are TRDV2 and TRDJ3; D perhaps matches TRDD3 (5 bases). CDR1 and CDR2 (germline): GEAIGNYY, EKD. Between the trimmed V and J ends, which lost 1 base and 0 bases, there was a span of 21 bases. This CDR3 contains 21 residues. The CDR3 DNA reads TGTGCCTGTGACACTCTCGGCCGCGGGGTATACGACTCCTGGGACACCCGACAGATGTTTTTC. Protein product: CACDTLGRGVYDSWDTRQMFF.

As concerns this clone: A much larger clone differs by one base, so this may be a read error. The chain couples TRDV2 to TRDJ1; 13 bases are shared with TRDD3. This CDR3 has 23 amino acids. CDR1 and CDR2 from the germline V gene are GEAIGNYY and EKD. The junction had 26 bases not matched to a gene; V was cut back by 5 bases and J by 0 bases. The CDR3 is CACAPIPLPATGGYGPYTDKLIF. In DNA, the CDR3 is TGTGCCTGTGCCCCTATACCACTTCCTGCAACTGGGGGATACGGGCCGTACACCGATAAACTCATCTTT.

This clone counts as medium-sized. The chain has TRDV2 and TRDJ1, with D possibly being TRDD3 (6 bases). The CDR3 sequence is 16 residues long. Germline-derived CDR1 and CDR2 are GEAIGNYY and EKD. The V end lost 0 bases, the J end lost 10 bases, and 23 bases lay between the germline ends. CDR3 region: CACDTVGDQIGGGLIF. CDR3 nucleotide sequence: TGTGCCTGTGACACCGTTGGGGATCAAATTGGGGGCGGACTCATCTTT.